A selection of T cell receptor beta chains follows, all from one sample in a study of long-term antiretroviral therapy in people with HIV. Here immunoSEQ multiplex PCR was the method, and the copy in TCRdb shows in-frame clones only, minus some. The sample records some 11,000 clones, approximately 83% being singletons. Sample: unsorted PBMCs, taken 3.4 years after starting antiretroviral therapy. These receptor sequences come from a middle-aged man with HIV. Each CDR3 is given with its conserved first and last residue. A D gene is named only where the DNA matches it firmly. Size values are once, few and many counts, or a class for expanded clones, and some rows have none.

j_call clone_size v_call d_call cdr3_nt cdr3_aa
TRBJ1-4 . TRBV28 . TGTGCCAGCAGCCTCACGGAGCTGAATGAAAAACTGTTTTTT CASSLTELNEKLFF
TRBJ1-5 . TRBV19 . TGTGCCAGTAGTATCTCCACATATCAGCCCCAGCATTTT CASSISTYQPQHF
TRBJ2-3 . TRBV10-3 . TGTGCCATCAGTTTCAGCACAGATACGCAGTATTTT CAISFSTDTQYF
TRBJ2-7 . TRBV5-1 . TGCGCCAGCAGCCCCCGGGACAATCTCTCCGAGCAGTACTTC CASSPRDNLSEQYF
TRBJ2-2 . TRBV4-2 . TGTGCCAGCAGCCAGGGCCCGGGGCTAGCGTCACCTCAGGGCGGGGAGCTGTTTTTT CASSQGPGLASPQGGELFF
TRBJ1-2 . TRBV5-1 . TGCGCCAGCAGCTTGGGACAGCCCACTAACTATGGCTACACCTTC CASSLGQPTNYGYTF
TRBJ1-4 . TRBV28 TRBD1 TGTGCCAGCAGTTCTTTCCGACAGGGGAAATTGACTAATGAAAAACTGTTTTTT CASSSFRQGKLTNEKLFF
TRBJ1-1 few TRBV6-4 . TGTGCCAGCAGTGACAGGGGCGGCACTGAAGCTTTCTTT CASSDRGGTEAFF
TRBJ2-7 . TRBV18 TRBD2 TGTGCCAGCTCGCAAGGGCTAGCGGGAAGCGACGAGCAGTACTTC CASSQGLAGSDEQYF
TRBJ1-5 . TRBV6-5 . TGTGCCAGCAGCACCGCGGGAAATAGCAATCAGCCCCAGCATTTT CASSTAGNSNQPQHF
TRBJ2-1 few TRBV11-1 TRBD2 TGTGCCAGCAGCTTAGAAGGCTTAGCGGGTACCTACAATGAGCAGTTCTTC CASSLEGLAGTYNEQFF
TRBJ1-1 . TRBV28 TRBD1 TGTGCCAGCAGCCCAGCAGGGGGGAACACTGAAGCTTTCTTT CASSPAGGNTEAFF
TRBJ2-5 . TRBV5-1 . TGCGCCAGCAGCTTTAGCGGATCCCCCCAAGAGACCCAGTACTTC CASSFSGSPQETQYF
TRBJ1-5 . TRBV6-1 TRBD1 TGTGCCAGCAGGAGACAGGGGAAGGGAAATCAGCCCCAGCATTTT CASRRQGKGNQPQHF
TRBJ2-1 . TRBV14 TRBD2 TGTGCCAGCAGCCAACGGGAGGTCTACAATGAGCAGTTCTTC CASSQREVYNEQFF
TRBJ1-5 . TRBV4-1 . TGCGCCAGCGCCCTATCCACGGGGGATCAGCCCCAGCATTTT CASALSTGDQPQHF